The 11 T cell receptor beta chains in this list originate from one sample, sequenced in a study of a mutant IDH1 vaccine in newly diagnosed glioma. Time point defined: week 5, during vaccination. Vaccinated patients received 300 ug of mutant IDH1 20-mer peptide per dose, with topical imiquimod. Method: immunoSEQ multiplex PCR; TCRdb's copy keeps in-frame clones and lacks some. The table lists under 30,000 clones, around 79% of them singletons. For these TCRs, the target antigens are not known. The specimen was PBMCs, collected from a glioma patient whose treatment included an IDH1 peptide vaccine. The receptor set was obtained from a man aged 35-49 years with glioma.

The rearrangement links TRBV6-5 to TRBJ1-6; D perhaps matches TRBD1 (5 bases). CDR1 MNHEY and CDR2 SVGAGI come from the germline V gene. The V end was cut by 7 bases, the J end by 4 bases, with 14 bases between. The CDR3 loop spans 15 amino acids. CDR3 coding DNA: TGTGCCAGCAAAGGATCGGGGACTTATAATTCACCCCTCCACTTT. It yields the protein CASKGSGTYNSPLHF.

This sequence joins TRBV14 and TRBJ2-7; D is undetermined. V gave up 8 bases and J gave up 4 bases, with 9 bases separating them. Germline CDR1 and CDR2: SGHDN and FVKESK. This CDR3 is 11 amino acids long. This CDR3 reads CASSAGYEQYF. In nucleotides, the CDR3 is TGTGCCAGCTCCGCCGGATACGAGCAGTACTTC.

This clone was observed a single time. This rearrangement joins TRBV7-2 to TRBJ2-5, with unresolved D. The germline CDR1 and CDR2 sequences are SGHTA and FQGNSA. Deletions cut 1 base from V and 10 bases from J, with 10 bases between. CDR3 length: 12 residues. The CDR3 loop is CASSLDGVGQYF. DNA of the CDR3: TGTGCCAGCAGCTTAGATGGTGTTGGCCAGTACTTC.

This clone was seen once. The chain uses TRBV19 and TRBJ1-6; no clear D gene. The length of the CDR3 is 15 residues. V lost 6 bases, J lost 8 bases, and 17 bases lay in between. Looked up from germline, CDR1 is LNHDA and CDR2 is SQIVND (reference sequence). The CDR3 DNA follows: TGTGCCAGTAGCTTCTCGGACGCGGGAGATTCACCCCTCCACTTT. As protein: CASSFSDAGDSPLHF.

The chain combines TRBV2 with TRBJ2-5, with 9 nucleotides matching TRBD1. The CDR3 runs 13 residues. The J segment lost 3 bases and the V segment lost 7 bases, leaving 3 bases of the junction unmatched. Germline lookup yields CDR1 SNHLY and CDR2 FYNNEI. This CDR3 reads CASNDRGEETQYF. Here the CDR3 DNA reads TGTGCCAGCAATGACAGGGGGGAAGAGACCCAGTACTTC.

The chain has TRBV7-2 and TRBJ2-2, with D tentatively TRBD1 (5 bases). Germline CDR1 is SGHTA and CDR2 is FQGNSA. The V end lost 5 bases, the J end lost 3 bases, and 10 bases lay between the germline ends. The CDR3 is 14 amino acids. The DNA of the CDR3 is TGTGCCAGCAGCGTACAGGCGGACACCGGGGAGCTGTTTTTT. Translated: CASSVQADTGELFF.

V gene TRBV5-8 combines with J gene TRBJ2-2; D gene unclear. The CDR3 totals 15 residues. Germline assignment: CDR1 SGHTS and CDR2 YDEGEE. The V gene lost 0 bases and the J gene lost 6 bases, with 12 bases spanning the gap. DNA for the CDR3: TGTGCCAGCAGCTTGGCCCTGGGGTTCGCCGGGGAGCTGTTTTTT. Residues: CASSLALGFAGELFF.

In DNA, the CDR3 is TGTGCCAGCAGCTTAGATGACCGCTGGCGCGCTTTCTTT. It codes for CASSLDDRWRAFF. The J gene is TRBJ1-1, the V gene TRBV11-2; D uncertain. Trimming left V 0 bases short and J 11 bases short, with 13 bases between. Germline assignment: CDR1 SGHAT and CDR2 FQNNGV. This CDR3 is 13 amino acids long.

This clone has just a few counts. For the CDR3, the DNA is TGTGCCAGCAGCTTAGTCGGCAGGGGAGAGTCTCCTAATGAAAAACTGTTTTTT. It codes for CASSLVGRGESPNEKLFF. This chain links TRBV11-2 with TRBJ1-4; maybe TRBD1 (6 bases). The germline V gene has CDR1 SGHAT and CDR2 FQNNGV. Trimming cost V 1 base and J 3 bases, with 18 bases left between them. The length of the CDR3 is 18 residues. Combining the CDR3 with reference TRBV11-2 and TRBJ1-4 gives the whole variable domain EAGVAQSPRYKIIEKRQSVAFWCNPISGHATLYWYQQILGQGPKLLIQFQNNGVVDDSQLPKDRFSAERLKGVDSTLKIQPAKLEDSAVYLCASSLVGRGESPNEKLFFGSGTQLSVL.

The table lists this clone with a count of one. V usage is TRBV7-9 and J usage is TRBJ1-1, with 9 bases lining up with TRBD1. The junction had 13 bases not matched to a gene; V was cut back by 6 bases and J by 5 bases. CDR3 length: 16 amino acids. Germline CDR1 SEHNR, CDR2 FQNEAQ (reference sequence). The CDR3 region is CASRYNRGRRLTEAFF. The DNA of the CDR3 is TGTGCCAGCAGGTACAACAGGGGGCGCAGGTTAACTGAAGCTTTCTTT.

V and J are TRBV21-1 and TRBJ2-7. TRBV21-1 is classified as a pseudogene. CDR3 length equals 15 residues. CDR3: CASSKVSGFGHEQYV. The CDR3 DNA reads TGTGCCAGCAGCAAAGTCTCCGGATTTGGTCACGAGCAGTACGTC.